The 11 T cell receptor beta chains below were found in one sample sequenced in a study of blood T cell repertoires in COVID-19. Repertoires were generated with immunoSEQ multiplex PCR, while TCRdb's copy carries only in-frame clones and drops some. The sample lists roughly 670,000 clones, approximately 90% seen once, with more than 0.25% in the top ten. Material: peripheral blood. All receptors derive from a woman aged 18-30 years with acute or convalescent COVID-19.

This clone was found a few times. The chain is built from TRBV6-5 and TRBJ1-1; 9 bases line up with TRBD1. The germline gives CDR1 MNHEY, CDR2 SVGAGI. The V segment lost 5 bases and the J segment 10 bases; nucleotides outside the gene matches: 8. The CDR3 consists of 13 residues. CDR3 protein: CASSTGTGRGAFF. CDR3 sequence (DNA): TGTGCCAGCAGTACGGGGACAGGGAGGGGAGCTTTCTTT.

CDR3 sequence: CARSPKQGLGGYTF. DNA of the CDR3: TGTGCCAGATCCCCAAAACAGGGGTTGGGTGGCTACACCTTC. This chain uses TRBV5-3 with TRBJ1-2; 7 nucleotides align to TRBD1. TRBV5-3 is treated as an ORF (open reading frame) with a function not yet certain. CDR3 length: 14 residues. Losses at the gene ends were 7 bases for V and 7 bases for J; bases not matched to a gene: 13.

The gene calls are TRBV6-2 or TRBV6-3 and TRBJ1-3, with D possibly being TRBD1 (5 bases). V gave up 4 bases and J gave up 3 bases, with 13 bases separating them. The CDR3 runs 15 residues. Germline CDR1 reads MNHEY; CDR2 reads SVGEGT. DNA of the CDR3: TGTGCCAGCAGTTCTCCAGGGCTAAATGGAAACACCATATATTTT. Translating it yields CASSSPGLNGNTIYF.

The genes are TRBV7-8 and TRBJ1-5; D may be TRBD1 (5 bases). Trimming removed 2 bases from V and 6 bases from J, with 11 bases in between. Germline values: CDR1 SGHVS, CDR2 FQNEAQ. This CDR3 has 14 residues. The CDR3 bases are TGTGCCAGCAGCTTACAAGGGGCGATTCAGCCCCAGCATTTT. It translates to CASSLQGAIQPQHF.

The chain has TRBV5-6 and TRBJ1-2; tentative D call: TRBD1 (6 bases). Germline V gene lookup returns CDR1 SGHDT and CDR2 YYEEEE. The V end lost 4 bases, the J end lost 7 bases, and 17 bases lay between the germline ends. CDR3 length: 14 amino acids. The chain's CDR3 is CASSEDLGAGGYTF. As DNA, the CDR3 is TGTGCCAGCAGCGAAGATTTGGGGGCGGGTGGCTACACCTTC.

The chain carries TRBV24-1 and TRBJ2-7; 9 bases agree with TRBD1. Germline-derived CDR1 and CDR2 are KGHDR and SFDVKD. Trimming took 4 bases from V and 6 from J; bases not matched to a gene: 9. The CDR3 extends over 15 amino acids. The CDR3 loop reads CATSERTGGRGEQYF. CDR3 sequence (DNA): TGTGCCACCAGTGAGCGTACAGGGGGCAGGGGCGAGCAGTACTTC.

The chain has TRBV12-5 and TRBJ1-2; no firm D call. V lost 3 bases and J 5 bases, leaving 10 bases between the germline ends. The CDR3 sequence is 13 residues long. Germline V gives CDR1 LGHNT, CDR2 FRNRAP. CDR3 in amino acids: CASGFGRGYGYTF. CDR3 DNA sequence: TGTGCTAGTGGTTTTGGACGGGGATATGGCTACACCTTC. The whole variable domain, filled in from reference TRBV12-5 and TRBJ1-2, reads DARVTQTPRHKVTEMGQEVTMRCQPILGHNTVFWYRQTMMQGLELLAYFRNRAPLDDSGMPKDRFSAEMPDATLATLKIQPSEPRDSAVYFCASGFGRGYGYTFGSGTRLTVV.

Here the CDR3 DNA reads TGCGCCAGCAGCCTCGACAGATTTGAAGCTTTCTTT. It yields the protein CASSLDRFEAFF. The chain recombines TRBV4-1 with TRBJ1-1; D might be TRBD1 (5 bases). The germline gives CDR1 MGHRA, CDR2 YSYEKL. V was shortened by 4 bases and J by 7 bases, with 10 bases between the two germline ends. The CDR3 spans 12 residues.

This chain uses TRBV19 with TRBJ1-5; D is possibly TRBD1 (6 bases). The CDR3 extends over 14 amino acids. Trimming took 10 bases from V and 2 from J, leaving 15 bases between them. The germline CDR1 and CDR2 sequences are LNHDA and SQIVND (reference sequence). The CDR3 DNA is TGTGCCACCCGACAGGTTAGGGGCAATCAGCCCCAGCATTTT. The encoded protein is CATRQVRGNQPQHF.

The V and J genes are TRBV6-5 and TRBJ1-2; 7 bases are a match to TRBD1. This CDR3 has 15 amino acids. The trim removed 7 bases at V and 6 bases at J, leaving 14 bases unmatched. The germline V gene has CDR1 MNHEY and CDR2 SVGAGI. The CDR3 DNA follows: TGTGCCAGCAACCCGGAGAAGACAGGGTTCCATGGCTACACCTTC. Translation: CASNPEKTGFHGYTF.

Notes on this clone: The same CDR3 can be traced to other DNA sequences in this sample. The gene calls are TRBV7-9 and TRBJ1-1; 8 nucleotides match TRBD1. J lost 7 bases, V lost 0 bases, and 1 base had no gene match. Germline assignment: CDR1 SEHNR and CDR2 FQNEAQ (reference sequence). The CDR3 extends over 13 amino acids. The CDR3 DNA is TGTGCCAGCAGCTTAGCCGGGACAGGTGAAGCTTTCTTT. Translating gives CASSLAGTGEAFF.